These 14 T cell receptor beta chains came from one sample sequenced in a study of T cells in Graves' hyperthyroidism and ophthalmopathy. Researchers took RNA transcripts and amplified the TCR beta CDR3 regions from them. Using the HTBI primer set, a first-round RT-PCR was run on the TCR CDR3. TCRdb used MiXCR to reprocess the multiplex PCR reads, holding one entry per CDR3 protein. The profile shows hundreds of thousands of distinct CDR3 sequences, approximately 19% of them singletons. The material sequenced was blood. The origin of the receptors is a middle-aged man with Graves' ophthalmopathy.

This clonotype was counted at least ten times. The chain combines TRBV12-3 or TRBV12-4 with TRBJ2-5; no clear D. The CDR3 is made up of 12 amino acids. The ends were cut back, 6 bases at V and 0 bases at J, with 5 bases in the middle. For the CDR3, the DNA is TGTGCCAGCAGCTTAAACCAAGAGACCCAGTACTTC. It yields the protein CASSLNQETQYF.

The chain is built from TRBV6-1 and TRBJ1-1; possible D gene TRBD1, 5 bases. Germline CDR1 MNHNS, CDR2 SASEGT. Trimming cost V 5 bases and J 1 base, with 11 bases left between them. The CDR3 runs 14 residues. In DNA form, the CDR3 reads TGTGCCAGCAGTAGCCGGACAAGGAACACTGAAGCTTTCTTT. Translation gives CASSSRTRNTEAFF.

A word on this clonotype: An end of the junction does not agree with germline; a read error may underlie this. V gene TRBV2 combines with J gene TRBJ1-5, with 9 positions matching TRBD1. CDR1 and CDR2 from the germline V gene are SNHLY and FYNNEI. The CDR3 has 12 amino acids. This CDR3 reads CASSGTGQGWYF. CDR3 in DNA: TGTGCCAGCAGTGGAACGGGACAGGGTTGGTATTTT. The entire variable domain, with the rest obtained from reference TRBV2 and TRBJ1-5, is as follows: EPEVTQTPSHQVTQMGQEVILRCVPISNHLYFYWYRQILGQKVEFLVSFYNNEISEKSEIFDDQFSVERPDGSNFTLKIRSTKLEDSAMYFCASSGTGQGWYFGDGTRLSIL.

This clonotype was detected a few times. The chain recombines TRBV20-1 with TRBJ2-1; 10 bases are a match to TRBD2. CDR1 is DFQATT, CDR2 SNEGSKA, per germline (reference sequence). The CDR3 totals 16 residues. The J segment lost 7 bases and the V segment lost 6 bases, leaving 15 bases of the junction unmatched. The CDR3 sequence is CSAIRAGGSGRNEQFF. CDR3 bases: TGCAGTGCGATCAGAGCGGGAGGGTCAGGTAGGAATGAGCAGTTCTTC.

This clonotype was counted many times. This chain joins TRBV5-1 and TRBJ2-3; TRBD1 or TRBD2 may be the D gene (5 bases each). The CDR3 spans 14 residues. CDR1 and CDR2 (germline): SGHRS, YFSETQ. The V end lost 3 bases, the J end lost 3 bases, and 11 bases lay between the germline ends. CDR3 bases: TGCGCCAGCAGCTCAGGGAGTATGACAGATACGCAGTATTTT. Its protein is CASSSGSMTDTQYF.

This chain links TRBV12-3 or TRBV12-4 with TRBJ2-1, with 12 bases identical to TRBD2. The CDR3 spans 19 residues. V was clipped by 3 bases and J by 0 bases; unmatched bases: 9. The CDR3 loop is CASSLRLAGGRSSYNEQFF. CDR3 nucleotides: TGTGCCAGCAGTTTGAGGCTAGCGGGAGGGCGGAGCTCCTACAATGAGCAGTTCTTC.

This clonotype was observed a few times. The chain is built from TRBV3-1 and TRBJ2-1, with TRBD2 matching 7 bases. The V segment lost 0 bases and the J segment 4 bases; nucleotides outside the gene matches: 9. Germline lookup yields CDR1 LGHDT and CDR2 YNNKEL (reference sequence). The CDR3 extends over 17 amino acids. The CDR3 DNA follows: TGTGCCAGCAGCCAAGATCTGAGAGCGGGGTCTTACAATGAGCAGTTCTTC. This codes for CASSQDLRAGSYNEQFF.

This clonotype was observed a few times. The rearrangement links TRBV28 to TRBJ2-6; D gene ambiguous. The V gene's germline CDR1 is MDHEN and CDR2 SYDVKM. The CDR3 spans 15 residues. V was shortened by 8 bases and J by 0 bases, with 11 bases between the two germline ends. Here the CDR3 DNA reads TGTGCCAGCGTCCTCGGAAGCTCTGGGGCCAACGTCCTGACTTTC. The encoded protein is CASVLGSSGANVLTF.

This chain joins TRBV7-9 and TRBJ1-6; the match to TRBD1 covers 9 bases. CDR1 and CDR2 (germline): SEHNR, FQNEAQ (reference sequence). The CDR3 is made up of 15 amino acids. J lost 9 bases, V lost 4 bases, and 7 bases had no gene match. The CDR3: CASSSDRGQGSPLHF. In DNA form, the CDR3 reads TGTGCCAGCAGCTCGGACAGGGGTCAGGGTTCACCCCTCCACTTT.

This chain connects TRBV11-1 to TRBJ2-7, with D perhaps given as TRBD1 or TRBD2 (5 bases each). Per the germline V gene, CDR1 is SGHAT and CDR2 is FQDESV (reference sequence). The CDR3 sequence is 13 residues long. The ends were cut back, 4 bases at V and 2 bases at J, with 9 bases in the middle. In DNA form, the CDR3 reads TGTGCCAGCAGCTGGGACCGGGCCTACGAGCAGTACTTC. Residues: CASSWDRAYEQYF.

In its sample, this clonotype was seen many times. V and J are TRBV6-1 and TRBJ1-1; D is uncertain. V dropped 5 bases and J dropped 5 bases, with 12 bases sitting between them. In germline, CDR1 is MNHNS, CDR2 SASEGT. The CDR3 has 13 residues. The CDR3 DNA follows: TGTGCCAGCAGTCGGACTGGGCAAACTGAAGCTTTCTTT. This codes for CASSRTGQTEAFF.

Here the CDR3 DNA reads TGTGCCAGCGGGACAGGGGCTCCCTACGAGCAGTACTTC. It encodes CASGTGAPYEQYF. The chain uses TRBV19 and TRBJ2-7, with 10 bases lining up with TRBD1. Germline values: CDR1 LNHDA, CDR2 SQIVND (reference sequence). Losses at the gene ends were 9 bases for V and 2 bases for J; bases not matched to a gene: 4. The CDR3 runs to 13 residues. Full variable domain (rest looked up from reference TRBV19 and TRBJ2-7): DGGITQSPKYLFRKEGQNVTLSCEQNLNHDAMYWYRQDPGQGLRLIYYSQIVNDFQKGDIAEGYSVSREKKESFPLTVTSAQKNPTAFYLCASGTGAPYEQYFGPGTRLTVT.

The chain combines TRBV24-1 with TRBJ2-1; 9 nucleotides line up with TRBD1. V lost 9 bases to trimming and J lost 3 bases; unmatched junction nucleotides: 2. This CDR3 has 13 amino acids. Germline CDR1 is KGHDR and CDR2 is SFDVKD. The chain's CDR3 is CATRDRDYNEQFF. DNA for the CDR3: TGTGCCACCCGGGACAGGGACTACAATGAGCAGTTCTTC.

This clonotype turned up a few times. CDR3 nucleotides: TGTGCCAGCAACGAAAAGGTAGATACGCAGTATTTT. Translating it yields CASNEKVDTQYF. The rearrangement uses TRBV2 and TRBJ2-3; no clear D. The CDR3 is 12 residues long. V was shortened by 7 bases and J by 5 bases, with 10 bases between the two germline ends. CDR1 SNHLY and CDR2 FYNNEI come from the germline V gene.